Listed here are 28 T cell receptor beta chains from one sample, sequenced in a study of CD8+ T cells in alopecia areata. RNA extraction and reverse transcription yielded cDNA as sequencing template. Method: immunoSEQ multiplex PCR; TCRdb's copy keeps in-frame clones and lacks some. The sample lists 120,000 or so clones, 35% to 40% occurring once. The sample was CD4+ T cells sorted from blood. The receptors originated from a human donor with alopecia areata.

The chain employs TRBV29-1 and TRBJ2-1, with 7 positions matching TRBD2. J was trimmed by 4 bases and V by 8 bases; bases with no gene match: 8. The CDR3 runs 13 residues. Germline assignment: CDR1 SQVTM and CDR2 ANQGSEA. This CDR3 is CSIWNGGYNEQFF. CDR3 sequence (DNA): TGCAGCATTTGGAACGGGGGGTACAATGAGCAGTTCTTC.

The chain links TRBV15 to TRBJ2-4; 10 bases agree with TRBD2. Looked up from germline, CDR1 is LNHNV and CDR2 is YYDKDF (reference sequence). The ends lost 6 bases at V and 0 bases at J; junction bases unmatched: 2. The CDR3 contains 15 residues. The CDR3 protein is CATRTSGIAKNIQYF. The DNA for the CDR3 is TGTGCCACCAGAACTAGCGGGATAGCCAAAAACATTCAGTACTTC.

J is TRBJ1-2 and V is TRBV2; no firm D call. Per the germline V gene, CDR1 is SNHLY and CDR2 is FYNNEI. The CDR3 sequence is 15 residues long. The ends were cut back, 2 bases at V and 7 bases at J, with 17 bases in the middle. The CDR3: CASSEMVRQERGYTF. CDR3 sequence (DNA): TGTGCCAGCAGTGAAATGGTCAGGCAAGAGCGTGGCTACACCTTC. Complete variable domain (other parts from reference TRBV2 and TRBJ1-2): EPEVTQTPSHQVTQMGQEVILRCVPISNHLYFYWYRQILGQKVEFLVSFYNNEISEKSEIFDDQFSVERPDGSNFTLKIRSTKLEDSAMYFCASSEMVRQERGYTFGSGTRLTVV.

This clone was seen a handful of times. This rearrangement joins TRBV29-1 to TRBJ1-4; D is possibly TRBD1 (5 bases). V shed 4 bases and J shed 8 bases, with 11 bases lying between them. The CDR3 length is 12 residues. Germline V gives CDR1 SQVTM, CDR2 ANQGSEA. The CDR3 nucleotides are TGCAGCGTTGGCGGGGGAGAGGAAAAACTGTTTTTT. Its protein product is CSVGGGEEKLFF.

This clone was counted only a few times. This chain joins TRBV29-1 and TRBJ2-6; D unresolved. Germline CDR1 and CDR2: SQVTM and ANQGSEA. This CDR3 has 13 residues. The V end was cut by 5 bases, the J end by 1 base, with 6 bases between. This CDR3 reads CSVRESGANVLTF. The CDR3 region has the DNA TGCAGCGTTAGAGAATCTGGGGCCAACGTCCTGACTTTC.

The chain is built from TRBV4-1 and TRBJ2-3, with 14 bases that match TRBD2. The CDR3 spans 17 residues. Germline CDR1 MGHRA, CDR2 YSYEKL. The junction had 4 bases not matched to a gene; V was cut back by 3 bases and J by 2 bases. CDR3 DNA sequence: TGCGCCAGCAGCCAGGGACTAGCGGGGGCCGCCACAGATACGCAGTATTTT. Residues: CASSQGLAGAATDTQYF.

This clone came up a few times. V is TRBV7-9 and J is TRBJ2-7, with 12 positions matching TRBD1. V lost 4 bases, J lost 4 bases, and 2 bases stayed unmatched. The CDR3 is 14 amino acids. Germline V gene lookup returns CDR1 SEHNR and CDR2 FQNEAQ (reference sequence). DNA for the CDR3: TGTGCCAGCAGCTGGGGACAGGGGGCGTACGAGCAGTACTTC. Amino acid sequence: CASSWGQGAYEQYF.

This chain links TRBV5-1 with TRBJ1-1; D unresolved. V was shortened by 1 base and J by 1 base, with 5 bases between the two germline ends. The CDR3 totals 13 residues. Germline V gives CDR1 SGHRS, CDR2 YFSETQ. The DNA for the CDR3 is TGCGCCAGCAGCTTGCAGTGGAACACTGAAGCTTTCTTT. This gives the protein CASSLQWNTEAFF.

J is TRBJ2-2 and V is TRBV11-2, with 7 bases fitting TRBD1. Germline trimming cut 3 bases from V and 1 base from J; bases unmatched to any gene: 2. Per the germline V gene, CDR1 is SGHAT and CDR2 is FQNNGV. This CDR3 is 15 amino acids long. The CDR3: CASSFQGENTGELFF. CDR3 coding DNA: TGTGCCAGCAGCTTTCAGGGGGAGAACACCGGGGAGCTGTTTTTT.

The chain links TRBV9 to TRBJ2-7; TRBD2 might be the D (5 bases). There are 15 residues in the CDR3. Trimming cost V 4 bases and J 7 bases, with 21 bases left between them. The germline V gene encodes CDR1 SGDLS and CDR2 YYNGEE. The CDR3 here is CASSPGLARTGEQYF. CDR3 coding DNA: TGTGCCAGCAGCCCGGGGTTAGCCCGAACGGGGGAGCAGTACTTC.

In this sample, this clone turned up a few times. This likely comes from a read error, as the CDR3 has no conserved phenylalanine or tryptophan at its end. The limits of the CDR3 on the DNA are not certain, so only TCRdb's listed CDR3 is given. The chain joins TRBV5-6 to TRBJ2-7. From its first to its last residue, the CDR3 has 11 amino acids. Germline V lookup: CDR1 SGHDT, CDR2 YYEEEE. CDR3 in amino acids: CASSSGDMFLD.

This clone qualifies as medium-sized. The V gene is TRBV15, the J gene TRBJ2-6; D gene unclear. The V end lost 0 bases, the J end lost 1 base, and 13 bases lay between the germline ends. CDR1 is LNHNV and CDR2 is YYDKDF in the germline V gene (reference sequence). CDR3 size: 18 residues. The CDR3 is CATSRDWRSASGANVLTF. CDR3 in DNA: TGTGCCACCAGCAGAGATTGGCGCTCGGCTTCTGGGGCCAACGTCCTGACTTTC.

The CDR3 DNA follows: TGCGCCAGCAGCCGGGGCAGCTCCTACAATGAGCAGTTCTTC. This gives the protein CASSRGSSYNEQFF. This rearrangement joins TRBV5-1 to TRBJ2-1; D possibly uses TRBD1 or TRBD2 (5 bases each). Trimming left V 4 bases short and J 0 bases short, with 8 bases between. CDR3 length: 14 residues. Germline CDR1 and CDR2: SGHRS and YFSETQ.

This clone was seen a few times. The chain joins TRBV20-1 to TRBJ2-7; TRBD1 might be the D (6 bases). The V end lost 6 bases, the J end lost 6 bases, and 12 bases lay between the germline ends. CDR1 DFQATT and CDR2 SNEGSKA come from the germline V gene (reference sequence). The CDR3 spans 11 residues. CDR3 loop: CSAIQGSEQYF. The CDR3, as DNA: TGCAGTGCGATACAGGGAAGCGAGCAGTACTTC.

In its sample, this clone was seen a few times. The V gene is TRBV28, the J gene TRBJ2-1; TRBD2 matches 11 bases. The CDR3 contains 16 residues. In germline, CDR1 is MDHEN, CDR2 SYDVKM. Trimming cost V 7 bases and J 9 bases; bases outside gene matches: 14. Here the CDR3 reads CASTRTSGPLGGEQFF. The CDR3 DNA reads as TGTGCCAGCACCAGGACTAGCGGGCCCTTAGGTGGTGAGCAGTTCTTC.

The chain links TRBV6-6 to TRBJ2-3; 9 bases align to TRBD1. The CDR3 loop spans 15 amino acids. The V gene end was trimmed by 5 bases and the J gene end by 2 bases; junction bases not matched to a gene: 5. The germline CDR1 and CDR2 sequences are MNHNY and SVGAGI (reference sequence). CDR3 coding DNA: TGTGCCAGCAGTCCCGGGACAGGGACCACAGATACGCAGTATTTT. Amino acid sequence: CASSPGTGTTDTQYF.

This clone was observed a few times. The chain has TRBV30 and TRBJ2-5; perhaps TRBD1 as D (6 bases). V was pared by 1 base and J by 3 bases, with 18 bases between. Germline values: CDR1 GTSNPN, CDR2 SVGIG (reference sequence). The CDR3 runs 16 residues. The DNA of the CDR3 is TGTGCCTGGAGTGATCCTTGGTTGGCAGGGGAAGAGACCCAGTACTTC. Translating gives CAWSDPWLAGEETQYF.

The chain is built from TRBV4-2 and TRBJ2-5, with a weak D call TRBD2 (7 bases). This CDR3 is 15 amino acids long. V was pared by 4 bases and J by 4 bases, with 16 bases between. Germline assignment: CDR1 LGHNA and CDR2 YNFKEQ. CDR3 sequence: CASSPGGPGVETQYF. The DNA for the CDR3 is TGTGCCAGCAGCCCGGGGGGCCCCGGGGTAGAGACCCAGTACTTC.

This clone was seen just once. J is TRBJ2-3 and V is TRBV18, with 7 bases fitting TRBD2. J was trimmed by 1 base and V by 2 bases; bases with no gene match: 3. Germline values: CDR1 KGHSH, CDR2 LQKENI. The CDR3 has 15 residues. Here the CDR3 DNA reads TGTGCCAGCTCACCAGGGCTAGCGGGCACAGATACGCAGTATTTT. Translating gives CASSPGLAGTDTQYF.

This clone was picked up a small number of times. V and J are TRBV29-1 and TRBJ2-3; the D is unclear. Germline CDR1 SQVTM, CDR2 ANQGSEA. V was cut by 6 bases and J by 2 bases, with 6 bases left in between. CDR3 length equals 11 residues. In nucleotides, the CDR3 is TGCAGCGTGGACGTCACAGATACGCAGTATTTT. It specifies CSVDVTDTQYF.

The rearrangement uses TRBV30 and TRBJ2-7; D is unresolved. This CDR3 contains 12 residues. Between the trimmed V and J ends, which lost 5 bases and 5 bases, there was a span of 13 bases. Per germline, CDR1 GTSNPN and CDR2 SVGIG (reference sequence). The CDR3 loop is CAWGLYVNEQYF. In DNA, the CDR3 is TGTGCCTGGGGCCTCTACGTCAACGAGCAGTACTTC.

This clone was found a few times. This same CDR3 is encoded by further DNA sequences in the sample. CDR3 coding DNA: TGTGCCAGCAGCTTACGTTACGAGCAGTACTTC. Translated: CASSLRYEQYF. The chain recombines TRBV7-8 with TRBJ2-7; D gene unclear. V lost 2 bases and J lost 4, with 3 bases in between. CDR3 length: 11 residues. CDR1 and CDR2 from the germline V gene are SGHVS and FQNEAQ.

The V gene is TRBV7-2, the J gene TRBJ1-2, with D hard to call. CDR3 length: 12 residues. The germline V gene encodes CDR1 SGHTA and CDR2 FQGNSA. V was trimmed by 4 bases and J by 7 bases, leaving 10 bases between them. This CDR3 is CASSWEMGGYTF. CDR3 nucleotides: TGTGCCAGCAGCTGGGAGATGGGTGGCTACACCTTC.

This clone was recorded many times. The chain joins TRBV7-2 to TRBJ2-7, with D perhaps being TRBD1 or TRBD2 (6 bases each). The CDR3 has 15 amino acids. V shed 1 base and J shed 7 bases, with 17 bases lying between them. Germline-derived CDR1 and CDR2 are SGHTA and FQGNSA. The CDR3 nucleotides read TGTGCCAGCAGCTTAGTTGGGCAGGGGAGGAGTGAGCAGTACTTC. This encodes CASSLVGQGRSEQYF.

The V and J genes are TRBV28 and TRBJ2-7; D is possibly TRBD1 (6 bases). Germline-derived CDR1 and CDR2 are MDHEN and SYDVKM. V lost 7 bases to trimming and J lost 6 bases, with 28 bases between them. The CDR3 extends over 17 amino acids. The CDR3: CASIPPLGQEDGSEQYF. The DNA for the CDR3 is TGTGCCAGCATTCCGCCCTTGGGACAAGAGGATGGTAGCGAGCAGTACTTC.

V and J are TRBV2 and TRBJ1-2; TRBD1 agrees at 7 bases. The CDR3 has 12 amino acids. V shed 6 bases, J shed 5 bases, and the junction held 3 bases outside the gene matches. CDR1 SNHLY and CDR2 FYNNEI come from the germline V gene. CDR3 DNA sequence: TGTGCCAGCAGGACAGGGTTATATGGCTACACCTTC. It encodes CASRTGLYGYTF.

The chain is built from TRBV4-3 and TRBJ2-3; 12 positions match TRBD2. This CDR3 spans 16 amino acids. Trimming at V came to 4 bases and at J to 2 bases, leaving 4 bases not matched to a gene. The germline gives CDR1 LGHNA, CDR2 YSLEER. This CDR3 reads CASSLTSGGYTDTQYF. The CDR3 DNA follows: TGCGCCAGCAGCCTGACTAGCGGGGGATACACAGATACGCAGTATTTT.

This chain joins TRBV7-2 and TRBJ2-5; D is ambiguous. The CDR3 is 15 residues long. Germline V gives CDR1 SGHTA, CDR2 FQGNSA. Trimming cost V 4 bases and J 2 bases, with 14 bases left between them. CDR3 sequence: CASSSAGALQETQYF. The CDR3 coding sequence is TGTGCCAGCAGCTCAGCCGGAGCCCTTCAAGAGACCCAGTACTTC.